This T cell receptor (beta chain) was recorded in a study of blood T cells in healthy people across ages. Study-level information: Template switching retrieved approximately one barcoded beta molecule for each two T cells.

A sample-barcoded 5' primer and a J-beta primer mix were used in a second PCR of roughly 6 to 11 cycles. Unique molecular identifiers of 12 random nucleotides labeled each cDNA. TCRdb processed the 5' RACE reads anew with MiXCR; each CDR3 protein has one entry. The sample yields about 970,000 distinct CDR3 sequences, about 51% seen once. General observations from the study: The long-lived group displayed more naive CD4+ cells, plus higher diversity, than the aged donors did. Diversity figures based on one million T cells were deemed too low.

V was shortened by 4 bases and J by 0 bases, with 10 bases between the two germline ends. Germline CDR1 is LNHNV and CDR2 is YYDKDF (reference sequence). This CDR3 comprises 16 residues. A note on this clonotype: Its antigen is unknown.

Sequenced material: blood. The J gene is TRBJ2-6, the V gene TRBV15; D ambiguous. This sequence was found in a woman in her sixties in good health. The CDR3 region has the DNA TGTGCCACCAGCAACGATCCAGGCTCTGGGGCCAACGTCCTGACTTTC. Protein sequence: CATSNDPGSGANVLTF. The entire variable domain, with the rest obtained from reference TRBV15 and TRBJ2-6, is as follows: DAMVIQNPRYQVTQFGKPVTLSCSQTLNHNVMYWYQQKSSQAPKLLFHYYDKDFNNEADTPDNFQSRRPNTSFCFLDIRSPGLGDTAMYLCATSNDPGSGANVLTFGAGSRLTVL.